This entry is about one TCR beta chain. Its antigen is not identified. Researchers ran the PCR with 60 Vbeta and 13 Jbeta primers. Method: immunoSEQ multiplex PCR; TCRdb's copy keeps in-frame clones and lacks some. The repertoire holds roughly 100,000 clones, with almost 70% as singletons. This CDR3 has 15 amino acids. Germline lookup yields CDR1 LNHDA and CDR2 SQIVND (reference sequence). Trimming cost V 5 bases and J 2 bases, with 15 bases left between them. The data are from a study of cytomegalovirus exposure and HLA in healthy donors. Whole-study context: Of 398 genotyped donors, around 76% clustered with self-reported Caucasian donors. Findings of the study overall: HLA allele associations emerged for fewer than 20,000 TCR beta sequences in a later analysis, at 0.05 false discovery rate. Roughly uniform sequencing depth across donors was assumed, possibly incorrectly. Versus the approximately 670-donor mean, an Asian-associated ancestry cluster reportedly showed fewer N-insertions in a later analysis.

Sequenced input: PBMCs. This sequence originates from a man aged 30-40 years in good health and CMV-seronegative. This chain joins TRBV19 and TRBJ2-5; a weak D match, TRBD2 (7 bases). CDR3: CASSFPGRGQETQYF. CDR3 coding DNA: TGTGCCAGTAGTTTCCCAGGGAGGGGGCAAGAGACCCAGTACTTC. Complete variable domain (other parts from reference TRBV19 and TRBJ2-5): DGGITQSPKYLFRKEGQNVTLSCEQNLNHDAMYWYRQDPGQGLRLIYYSQIVNDFQKGDIAEGYSVSREKKESFPLTVTSAQKNPTAFYLCASSFPGRGQETQYFGPGTRLLVL.